The sequence of this T cell receptor beta chain was determined in a study of siplizumab effects on memory and regulatory T cells. Trimming removed 5 bases at V and 9 bases at J, with 14 bases between. Per the germline V gene, CDR1 is GTSNPN and CDR2 is SVGIG (reference sequence). There are 11 residues in the CDR3. The data were produced by immunoSEQ multiplex PCR, yet TCRdb's version contains in-frame clones alone and is incomplete. The data show about 100,000 clones, just under 95% seen once. The receptor was isolated from a human donor in good health. The material sequenced was non-Treg CD4+ T cells sorted from blood. The gene calls are TRBV30 and TRBJ2-7; D is perhaps TRBD1 or TRBD2 (5 bases each). CDR3 loop: CAWGGSGGQYF. The CDR3 DNA follows: TGTGCCTGGGGGGGATCCGGCGGGCAGTACTTC.